What follows describes a single T cell receptor beta chain. The target antigen is unknown. Assay version v3.0 of immunoSEQ was used, and it was run at survey level. Clones were read by immunoSEQ multiplex PCR, and TCRdb kept only the in-frame ones, dropping some. This sample yields fewer than 40,000 clones, of which roughly 79% are seen a single time; over 7% belongs to the top ten. Each donor provided at least one pre-ART PBMC sample and at least two post-ART PBMC samples. The CDR3 spans 13 residues. V lost 2 bases and J 4 bases, leaving 8 bases between the germline ends. Germline V gives CDR1 SGHNT, CDR2 YYREEE (reference sequence). The sample is drawn from a study of long-term antiretroviral therapy in people with HIV. Study findings and constraints: The repertoire was dominated at all time points by clones expanded before ART.

This sequence was found in a woman in her 50s with HIV. Sequences were derived from unsorted PBMCs, sampled 3.1 years after starting antiretroviral therapy. The chain links TRBV5-4 to TRBJ2-3, with D perhaps being TRBD1 or TRBD2 (5 bases each). CDR3 amino acids: CASSLGTADTQYF. As DNA, the CDR3 is TGTGCCAGCAGCTTAGGGACGGCAGATACGCAGTATTTT.